The 30 T cell receptor beta chains given below trace back to one sample, sequenced in a study of regulatory and conventional T cells in RAG deficiency. Assay used: immunoSEQ multiplex PCR; TCRdb lists only in-frame clones, some missing. The table includes almost 35,000 clones, more than 75% detected once. Conventional CD4+ T cells were sorted from blood as CD25-low CD127-high cells. These data also featured in a second study, about regulatory T cells. As that report states: The PCR used 52 TRBV and 13 TRBJ primers.

The sequenced material came from CD4+ effector T cells sorted from blood. These receptors originate from a human donor in good health.

The V and J genes are TRBV10-3 and TRBJ2-1; 12 bases map to TRBD2. V lost 6 bases and J lost 0; bases outside the gene matches: 9. The CDR3 extends over 18 amino acids. From germline, CDR1 is ENHRY and CDR2 SYGVKD. As DNA, the CDR3 is TGTGCCATCAGCAACTCTCTAGCGGGGGGGCGCTCCTACAATGAGCAGTTCTTC. Protein: CAISNSLAGGRSYNEQFF.

The chain couples TRBV9 to TRBJ2-3; 7 bases agree with TRBD1. This CDR3 spans 14 amino acids. The V and J ends lost 7 bases and 4 bases, in that order; junction bases with no gene match: 9. The germline V gene has CDR1 SGDLS and CDR2 YYNGEE. The CDR3 loop reads CASRGGRWADTQYF. The DNA of the CDR3 is TGTGCCAGCCGAGGGGGCAGATGGGCAGATACGCAGTATTTT.

This rearrangement joins TRBV5-6 to TRBJ1-5; D unresolved. This CDR3 has 15 amino acids. Germline lookup yields CDR1 SGHDT and CDR2 YYEEEE. V lost 0 bases and J 1 base, leaving 8 bases between the germline ends. DNA of the CDR3: TGTGCCAGCAGCTTGGGAGGTTTGAGCAATCAGCCCCAGCATTTT. It translates to CASSLGGLSNQPQHF.

V gene TRBV28 combines with J gene TRBJ1-2; possibly TRBD1 for D (6 bases). This CDR3 has 13 residues. Germline V gene lookup returns CDR1 MDHEN and CDR2 SYDVKM. Trimming left V 6 bases short and J 8 bases short, with 16 bases between. The CDR3 DNA sequence: TGTGCCAGCAGCACAGGGTTGAGGGACGGCTACACCTTC. Residues: CASSTGLRDGYTF.

V is TRBV7-8 and J is TRBJ1-1; 7 nucleotides agree with TRBD1. The CDR3 loop spans 16 amino acids. Germline trimming cut 5 bases from V and 5 bases from J; bases unmatched to any gene: 14. CDR1 SGHVS and CDR2 FQNEAQ come from the germline V gene. The CDR3 here is CASSPKGALVSTEAFF. The CDR3 DNA sequence: TGTGCCAGCAGCCCCAAGGGGGCGCTAGTATCAACTGAAGCTTTCTTT.

The chain is built from TRBV5-4 and TRBJ2-3; tentatively, D is TRBD2 (5 bases). Trimming pared 0 bases from V and 1 base from J, leaving 12 bases between. The CDR3 runs 16 residues. Germline assignment: CDR1 SGHNT and CDR2 YYREEE (reference sequence). The CDR3 spells CASSLGSRVGTDTQYF. CDR3 DNA sequence: TGTGCCAGCAGCTTGGGCTCGCGGGTGGGCACAGATACGCAGTATTTT.

The chain joins TRBV19 to TRBJ2-7, with D tentatively TRBD1 (5 bases). V was clipped by 5 bases and J by 3 bases, with 17 bases between them. The CDR3 spans 15 residues. Germline-derived CDR1 and CDR2 are LNHDA and SQIVND (reference sequence). This chain's CDR3 is CASSDLGQGFYEQYF. The CDR3 DNA sequence: TGTGCCAGTAGTGACCTGGGCCAGGGTTTCTACGAGCAGTACTTC.

This chain links TRBV5-4 with TRBJ2-7; 8 bases map to TRBD1. The J segment lost 9 bases and the V segment lost 5 bases, leaving 13 bases of the junction unmatched. The germline gives CDR1 SGHNT, CDR2 YYREEE (reference sequence). CDR3 length equals 14 residues. The DNA for the CDR3 is TGTGCCAGCAGTTCCAGGGGGCGCGAAGTCGCGCAGTACTTC. Its translation is CASSSRGREVAQYF. The variable domain in full, completed from reference TRBV5-4 and TRBJ2-7, reads ETGVTQSPTHLIKTRGQQVTLRCSSQSGHNTVSWYQQALGQGPQFIFQYYREEENGRGNFPPRFSGLQFPNYSSELNVNALELDDSALYLCASSSRGREVAQYFGPGTRLTVT.

The V and J genes are TRBV7-8 and TRBJ1-1; TRBD1 is a possible D gene (5 bases). V was shortened by 5 bases and J by 0 bases, with 13 bases between the two germline ends. CDR1 is SGHVS, CDR2 FQNEAQ, per germline. The CDR3 spans 15 residues. CDR3 in DNA: TGTGCCAGCAGCCCAAGGGGCCAGATGAACACTGAAGCTTTCTTT. This translates into CASSPRGQMNTEAFF.

V usage is TRBV21-1 and J usage is TRBJ2-7. TRBV21-1 is deemed a pseudogene. This CDR3 spans 15 amino acids. This CDR3 reads CASSNYRPGPNEQYF. The CDR3 DNA reads as TGTGCCAGCAGCAACTACCGGCCGGGGCCCAACGAGCAGTACTTC.

The chain joins TRBV15 to TRBJ1-1; D is unresolved. The CDR3 has 12 amino acids. From germline, CDR1 is LNHNV and CDR2 YYDKDF (reference sequence). V lost 5 bases to trimming and J lost 0 bases, with 4 bases between them. CDR3 in DNA: TGTGCCACCAGCGGGGTGAACACTGAAGCTTTCTTT. Protein product: CATSGVNTEAFF.

This sequence joins TRBV10-1 and TRBJ2-3, with 9 bases identical to TRBD2. V trimming: 5 bases; J trimming: 2 bases; junction bases outside the gene matches: 8. The CDR3 loop spans 16 amino acids. CDR1 is WNHNN, CDR2 SYGVQD, per germline (reference sequence). The CDR3 is CASSIIASGDTDTQYF. CDR3 nucleotide sequence: TGCGCCAGCAGTATCATCGCTAGCGGGGACACAGATACGCAGTATTTT.

V is TRBV5-1 and J is TRBJ2-7; 10 bases align to TRBD2. This CDR3 is built from 17 residues. Germline CDR1 SGHRS, CDR2 YFSETQ. The trim removed 0 bases at V and 0 bases at J, leaving 6 bases unmatched. Here the CDR3 reads CASSLAASGGLSYEQYF. DNA of the CDR3: TGCGCCAGCAGCTTGGCGGCTAGCGGGGGCCTCTCCTACGAGCAGTACTTC.

In its sample, this clone was seen a few times. The genes are TRBV2 and TRBJ1-2, with D unclear. The CDR3 has 11 amino acids. The germline V and J ends were trimmed by 6 bases and 2 bases, with 4 bases remaining between them. The germline CDR1 and CDR2 sequences are SNHLY and FYNNEI. The CDR3 DNA reads TGTGCCAGCAGACTCAACTATGGCTACACCTTC. Translated, it gives CASRLNYGYTF.

This chain links TRBV10-3 with TRBJ2-4; the match to TRBD1 covers 9 bases. The CDR3 covers 14 residues. Germline V CDR1 and CDR2: ENHRY, SYGVKD. The junction had 0 bases not matched to a gene; V was cut back by 2 bases and J by 4 bases. CDR3 nucleotide sequence: TGTGCCATCAGTGAGGGACAGGGGAAAAACATTCAGTACTTC. Translating it yields CAISEGQGKNIQYF.

This clone appeared a single time. V gene TRBV6-5 combines with J gene TRBJ2-5; 7 nucleotides line up with TRBD2. The CDR3 extends over 14 amino acids. CDR1 is MNHEY, CDR2 SVGAGI, per germline. J lost 5 bases, V lost 4 bases, and 7 bases had no gene match. The CDR3 region is CASSLGLELETQYF. CDR3 coding DNA: TGTGCCAGCAGTTTAGGACTAGAGCTGGAGACCCAGTACTTC.

CDR3 residues: CASSPPRETGANVLTF. In nucleotides, the CDR3 is TGTGCCAGCAGCCCCCCTAGGGAAACTGGGGCCAACGTCCTGACTTTC. The rearrangement links TRBV28 to TRBJ2-6; no definite D call. Germline loops: CDR1 MDHEN, CDR2 SYDVKM. V was clipped by 6 bases and J by 2 bases, with 14 bases between them. The length of the CDR3 is 16 residues.

This clone was seen only a few times. This rearrangement joins TRBV4-2 to TRBJ1-2, with D possibly TRBD1 on 5 matching bases. Per germline, CDR1 LGHNA and CDR2 YNFKEQ. The CDR3 is 15 residues long. V was cut by 2 bases and J by 5 bases, with 15 bases left in between. CDR3 amino acids: CASSQHLGAPYGYTF. In DNA form, the CDR3 reads TGTGCCAGCAGCCAACACCTCGGGGCTCCGTATGGCTACACCTTC.

J is TRBJ1-5 and V is TRBV6-1; the match to TRBD1 covers 9 bases. Germline CDR1 reads MNHNS; CDR2 reads SASEGT. The CDR3 extends over 15 amino acids. V was clipped by 4 bases and J by 10 bases; unmatched bases: 11. This CDR3 is CASSGLRDRENPQHF. The CDR3 nucleotides are TGTGCCAGCAGTGGTTTGAGGGACAGGGAAAATCCCCAGCATTTT.

This clone has only one observation. This rearrangement joins TRBV5-4 to TRBJ2-2; D possibly uses TRBD1 or TRBD2 (7 bases each). The CDR3 is made up of 16 amino acids. V was clipped by 0 bases and J by 2 bases, with 11 bases between them. Germline V lookup: CDR1 SGHNT, CDR2 YYREEE (reference sequence). The CDR3: CASSLAGGGNTGELFF. The CDR3 DNA follows: TGTGCCAGCAGCTTGGCAGGGGGGGGAAACACCGGGGAGCTGTTTTTT.

The gene calls are TRBV9 and TRBJ2-7; tentatively, D is TRBD1 (5 bases). The length of the CDR3 is 14 residues. Germline V gene data show CDR1 as SGDLS and CDR2 as YYNGEE. Trimming pared 0 bases from V and 2 bases from J, leaving 9 bases between. In DNA form, the CDR3 reads TGTGCCAGCAGCGTAGGGACATCCACCTACGAGCAGTACTTC. Amino acid sequence: CASSVGTSTYEQYF.

The rearrangement uses TRBV14 and TRBJ1-1; D is perhaps TRBD1 (5 bases). V was trimmed by 1 base and J by 5 bases, leaving 14 bases between them. This CDR3 is 15 amino acids long. The germline gives CDR1 SGHDN, CDR2 FVKESK. CDR3 sequence (DNA): TGTGCCAGCAGCCAAGTTGGGGGAGGATGGACTGAAGCTTTCTTT. Translating it yields CASSQVGGGWTEAFF.

The CDR3 DNA reads TGCGCCAGCAGCTTGGGTCCGGGACAGGGGTATGGCTACACCTTC. Amino acids: CASSLGPGQGYGYTF. This chain links TRBV5-1 with TRBJ1-2, with TRBD1 matching 10 bases. Looked up from germline, CDR1 is SGHRS and CDR2 is YFSETQ. After removal of 0 bases from V and 5 bases from J, the junction contained 4 bases not matched to a gene. The CDR3 runs 15 residues. The complete variable domain, with remaining parts taken from reference TRBV5-1 and TRBJ1-2, reads KAGVTQTPRYLIKTRGQQVTLSCSPISGHRSVSWYQQTPGQGLQFLFEYFSETQRNKGNFPGRFSGRQFSNSRSEMNVSTLELGDSALYLCASSLGPGQGYGYTFGSGTRLTVV.

This clone was seen once. This chain joins TRBV19 and TRBJ2-3, with 9 bases aligning to TRBD2. Germline CDR1 reads LNHDA; CDR2 reads SQIVND (reference sequence). V lost 4 bases, J lost 5 bases, and 7 bases stayed unmatched. This CDR3 has 15 amino acids. The DNA of the CDR3 is TGTGCCAGTAGTACTCCGGGACTAGCCTTAGATACGCAGTATTTT. Translated, it gives CASSTPGLALDTQYF.

The CDR3 DNA is TGTGCCAGCAGTTTCCAAAAAGGGCGGGACTCACCCCTCCACTTT. Translated, it gives CASSFQKGRDSPLHF. The chain recombines TRBV28 with TRBJ1-6; tentatively, D is TRBD1 (5 bases). This CDR3 contains 15 residues. Germline V gives CDR1 MDHEN, CDR2 SYDVKM. Trimming cost V 3 bases and J 10 bases, with 16 bases left between them.

The chain couples TRBV6-6 to TRBJ2-3; 11 bases agree with TRBD2. This CDR3 is built from 16 residues. The V gene end was trimmed by 2 bases and the J gene end by 5 bases; junction bases not matched to a gene: 6. Germline loops: CDR1 MNHNY, CDR2 SVGAGI (reference sequence). CDR3 DNA: TGTGCCAGCAGTTACCATAGCGGGGGGGCCAGAGATACGCAGTATTTT. Translation gives CASSYHSGGARDTQYF.

This chain links TRBV5-6 with TRBJ2-1; 9 nucleotides agree with TRBD2. With V trimmed by 4 bases and J by 1 base, 6 bases remained unmatched. The CDR3 is made up of 16 amino acids. Germline V gene sequence: CDR1 SGHDT, CDR2 YYEEEE. CDR3 in amino acids: CASSPSLAGSYNEQFF. In DNA form, the CDR3 reads TGTGCCAGCAGCCCTTCGCTAGCGGGATCCTACAATGAGCAGTTCTTC.

This clone has just one count. The chain combines TRBV18 with TRBJ1-5; 9 bases match TRBD1. The junction had 4 bases not matched to a gene; V was cut back by 5 bases and J by 5 bases. The CDR3 is 14 residues long. In germline, CDR1 is KGHSH, CDR2 LQKENI. DNA of the CDR3: TGTGCCAGCTCAGTGCGGACAGGGGATCAGCCCCAGCATTTT. Its protein product is CASSVRTGDQPQHF.

This clone was seen only a few times. This chain connects TRBV7-9 to TRBJ1-2; D may be TRBD1 (6 bases). The germline V gene has CDR1 SEHNR and CDR2 FQNEAQ (reference sequence). V was cut by 4 bases and J by 4 bases, with 16 bases left in between. This CDR3 is built from 15 residues. The CDR3 region is CASSSGQNRVYGYTF. CDR3 DNA: TGTGCCAGCAGCTCCGGACAGAATCGCGTCTATGGCTACACCTTC.

This chain links TRBV28 with TRBJ1-1, with D hard to call. CDR1 is MDHEN and CDR2 is SYDVKM in the germline V gene. Deletions cut 2 bases from V and 1 base from J, with 17 bases between. The CDR3 runs 17 residues. In DNA, the CDR3 is TGTGCCAGCAGTTTAACCCCTGGATCGCGGGAGAACACTGAAGCTTTCTTT. Translating it yields CASSLTPGSRENTEAFF.